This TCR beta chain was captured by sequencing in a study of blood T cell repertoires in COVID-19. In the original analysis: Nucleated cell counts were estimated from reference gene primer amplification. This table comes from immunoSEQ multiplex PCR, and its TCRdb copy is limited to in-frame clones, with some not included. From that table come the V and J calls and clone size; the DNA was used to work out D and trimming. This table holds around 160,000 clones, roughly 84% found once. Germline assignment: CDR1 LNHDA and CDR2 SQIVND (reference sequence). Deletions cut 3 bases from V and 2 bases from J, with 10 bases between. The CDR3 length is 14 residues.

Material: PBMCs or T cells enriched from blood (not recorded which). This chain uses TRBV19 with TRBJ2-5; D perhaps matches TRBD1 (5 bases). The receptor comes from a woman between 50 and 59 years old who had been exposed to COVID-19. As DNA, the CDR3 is TGTGCCAGTAGTATTGGTACAGGTCAAGAGACCCAGTACTTC. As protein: CASSIGTGQETQYF.